These T cell receptor beta chains were read from a single sample in a study of OX40 agonist ivuxolimab in advanced cancers. Clones were sequenced by immunoSEQ multiplex PCR, and TCRdb holds only the in-frame ones, with some missing. The sample yields under 40,000 clones, approximately 72% seen once. The material sequenced was CD4+ or CD8+ T cells sorted from blood, taken in a trial of the OX40 agonist ivuxolimab. These receptors came from an adult with an advanced solid tumor such as melanoma, head and neck, liver or kidney cancer. CDR3s leave out the opening cysteine and the closing phenylalanine or tryptophan. D genes are given only for firm matches. The size field is filled for only some rows; it gives once, few, many or a size class.

few,.,TRBV5-5,ASSLGGDPHQPQH
few,.,TRBV28,ASSLNREGYT
.,.,TRBV29-1,SVEAGHADTQY
.,.,TRBV9,ASSVGSGGGQPQH
.,TRBD2,TRBV30,AWNVRGGTGELF
.,.,TRBV7-8,ASSSETIGNTIY
.,.,TRBV5-1,ASSLYGGAEAF
.,TRBD2,TRBV6-1,ASSEGLAGGNEQF
few,TRBD2,TRBV10-3,AISDGGRTDTQY
.,TRBD1,TRBV16,ASSQLGPDTGDGGYT
few,.,TRBV27,ASSLKAGELF
.,TRBD2,TRBV28,ASSEPSGRASGTGELF
.,.,TRBV28,ASSSPGWLGETQY
.,TRBD2,TRBV28,ASSLEEGGGSGGRNEQF
.,.,TRBV6-6,ASSYADTQY
.,.,TRBV18,ASSPGSSDTQY
.,TRBD1,TRBV28,ASSFLQGTDTQY
.,.,TRBV7-9,ASSLDGFLGYT
few,TRBD1,TRBV6-6,ASTPGQDNSPLH
.,.,TRBV27,ASSPGGGYEQY
once,.,TRBV14,ASSPRGRDTDTQY
.,TRBD1,TRBV6-1,ASRLTGTGELF